A selection of T cell receptor beta chains follows, all from one sample in a study of human T cells and chemical hapten exposure. From the RACE reads, TCRdb called clonotypes with MiXCR, one entry per CDR3 protein. This sample has approximately 110,000 distinct CDR3 sequences, with around 34% found just once. The material was whole blood, obtained in connection with sensitization to the hapten diphenylcyclopropenone (DPC). Receptors were obtained from a man aged 35-49 years with alopecia areata. Some clones in this sample may be carry-over from other donors' samples. CDR3s include the opening cysteine and the closing phenylalanine or tryptophan. The D gene is left open where the match is weak. Only some rows state a clone size, as once, few, many or a class for expanded clones.

>TRBD2|TRBV6-2/TRBV6-3|few|TRBJ2-5
CASSYGLADQETQYF
TGTGCCAGCAGTTATGGACTAGCGGACCAAGAGACCCAGTACTTC
>NA|TRBV28|few|TRBJ1-1
CASRESTVQAFF
TGTGCCAGCAGAGAAAGCACCGTACAAGCTTTCTTT
>TRBD1|TRBV29-1|NA|TRBJ1-1
CSPEGAPTEAFF
TGCAGCCCCGAGGGGGCTCCCACTGAAGCTTTCTTT
>NA|TRBV7-8|NA|TRBJ1-5
CASSALRQPQHF
TGTGCCAGCAGCGCCCTCCGGCAGCCCCAGCATTTT
>NA|TRBV5-1|NA|TRBJ2-7
CASSPGQVLYEQYF
TGCGCCAGCAGCCCGGGACAAGTCCTCTACGAGCAGTACTTC
>NA|TRBV5-1|NA|TRBJ2-1
CASTFGGSRDNEQFF
TGCGCCAGCACCTTTGGAGGGTCTAGGGACAATGAGCAGTTCTTC
>NA|TRBV6-6|NA|TRBJ1-5
CASSGSGGNQPQHF
TGTGCCAGCAGTGGGTCCGGGGGCAATCAGCCCCAGCATTTT
>NA|TRBV28|NA|TRBJ2-3
CASSWSRAQTSTDTQYF
TGTGCCAGCAGTTGGTCCCGGGCTCAAACTAGCACAGATACGCAGTATTTT
>NA|TRBV4-2|NA|TRBJ1-4
CASSQGTATNEKLFF
TGTGCCAGCAGCCAAGGCACAGCAACTAATGAAAAACTGTTTTTT
>TRBD1|TRBV20-1|NA|TRBJ2-7
CSARDPGTGLDEQYF
TGCAGTGCTAGAGATCCAGGGACAGGGTTGGACGAGCAGTACTTC
>NA|TRBV2|few|TRBJ2-1
CASSEAVGPGTGEQFF
TGTGCCAGCAGTGAAGCGGTTGGTCCCGGAACGGGTGAGCAGTTCTTC
>NA|TRBV7-9|NA|TRBJ1-6
CASSPQGIESPLHF
TGTGCCAGCAGCCCGCAAGGGATCGAATCACCCCTCCACTTT
>NA|TRBV5-1|NA|TRBJ1-1
CASSLAGRLGNTEAFF
TGCGCCAGCAGCTTGGCCGGGAGGTTGGGGAACACTGAAGCTTTCTTT
>TRBD2|TRBV20-1|NA|TRBJ2-3
CSAFSGRRADTQYF
TGCAGTGCCTTTAGCGGGAGGAGAGCAGATACGCAGTATTTT
>NA|TRBV5-6|NA|TRBJ1-3
CASSPRDRLSGNTIYF
TGTGCCAGCAGCCCTCGCGACAGGCTCTCTGGAAACACCATATATTTT
>TRBD1|TRBV7-9|NA|TRBJ1-1
CASSLSNRGTEAFF
TGTGCCAGCAGCTTATCCAACAGGGGCACTGAAGCTTTCTTT